This T cell receptor (beta chain) was obtained from a study of Ad26.COV2.S vaccination and SARS-CoV-2 variants. Across the whole study: Intramuscular Ad26.COV2.S doses were given once or twice, 56 days apart. Overall study findings and caveats: It was found that vaccine and placebo recipients had similar non-spike TCR breadth.

A note on this clone: Its antigen is not known.

The CDR3 spans 15 residues. J lost 5 bases, V lost 1 base, and 7 bases had no gene match. Germline V gene sequence: CDR1 GTSNPN, CDR2 SVGIG (reference sequence). Repertoires were generated with immunoSEQ multiplex PCR, while TCRdb's copy carries only in-frame clones and drops some. The sample shows roughly 700,000 clones, about 89% of them seen only once. The sample's treatment: over 15 received Ad26.COV2.S at low or high dose, single or two shots; 5 received placebo; per-sample allocation not given. Vaccine and placebo recipients were sampled on day 63 after the first injection. In Boston, an adult donor aged 18-55 years took part.

The source is a person aged 18-65 years who received the Ad26.COV2.S COVID-19 vaccine or a placebo. The chain combines TRBV30 with TRBJ1-1; 10 bases match TRBD1. Sample: peripheral blood, taken in a trial of Ad26.COV2.S vaccine versus placebo. The CDR3 loop reads CAWSGGDRGDTEAFF. The CDR3 coding sequence is TGTGCCTGGAGTGGGGGGGACAGGGGTGATACTGAAGCTTTCTTT.